The T cell receptor beta chain described here comes from a study of shared clonotypes between healthy human individuals. Trimming at V came to 5 bases and at J to 3 bases, leaving 10 bases not matched to a gene. The CDR3 length is 16 residues. Per the germline V gene, CDR1 is SGHTA and CDR2 is FQGNSA. TCRdb's copy holds only in-frame clones and misses some; the assay was immunoSEQ multiplex PCR. The data contain 2 million to 2.5 million clones, around 93% of them singletons. This clonotype was obtained from a man younger than 35 in good health. Some clones in this sample may be carry-over from other donors' samples. V and J are TRBV7-2 and TRBJ1-1; 9 bases align to TRBD1. The sequenced sample consisted of naive CD4+ T cells from PBMCs. Subset meaning: CD45RA+ positively selected. The CDR3 DNA follows: TGTGCCAGCAGCGCATACAGGGGGCGCGGGGACACTGAAGCTTTCTTT. Protein product: CASSAYRGRGDTEAFF.